This TCR beta chain was documented in a study of response to subunit inactivated influenza vaccine. Study results and caveats: Each seasonal influenza vaccination, the authors suggested, recruits few new T cells.

This clonotype has just a few counts. What it recognizes is unknown. Via MiXCR, TCRdb re-called the RT-PCR reads, giving one row per CDR3 protein. The sample has around 520,000 distinct CDR3 sequences; roughly 12% are singletons. The germline V gene encodes CDR1 SGDLS and CDR2 YYNGEE. V shed 0 bases and J shed 4 bases, with 10 bases lying between them. This CDR3 comprises 14 residues. This TCR was recovered from a man aged 50-60 years who received an inactivated influenza vaccine. The chain employs TRBV9 and TRBJ1-2; D is perhaps TRBD1 (5 bases). The starting material was PBMCs from blood, obtained on the day of vaccination. CDR3 nucleotides: TGTGCCAGCAGCGTAGGGTCACAGGCCTATGGCTACACCTTC. Translating gives CASSVGSQAYGYTF.